This TCR beta chain was sequenced in a study of Ad26.COV2.S vaccination and SARS-CoV-2 variants (dated by TCRdb to the early 2020s). Notes on the research overall: Vaccine-arm donors were drawn from COV1001, a multicentre, randomized, double-blind, placebo-controlled phase I-IIa trial of Ad26.COV2.S in healthy adults. Ad26.COV2.S was given intramuscularly at 5x10^10 or 1x10^11 viral particles, as a single shot or as two shots 56 days apart. TCRbeta repertoire sequencing served as the tool for gauging how specific and how broad the SARS-CoV-2-reactive T cell receptors were following Ad26.COV2.S vaccination. A total of approximately 30 samples were included in the TCR-sequenced set, comprising some 20 Ad26.COV2.S vaccine recipients, 5 placebo recipients and 8 SARS-CoV-2 convalescent individuals. Participants in the trial were split at random into five groups of five each, receiving low-dose or high-dose Ad26.COV2.S once or twice, or else placebo on both occasions. Investigators remained blinded to trial group allocation during experiments and outcome assessment.

The treatment or condition label for this specimen denotes: over 15 received Ad26.COV2.S at low or high dose, single or two shots; several received placebo; per-sample allocation not given. For vaccine and placebo recipients, repertoires were sequenced using samples collected on day 63 after the first injection. Cohort 1b enrolled roughly 25 adults aged 18-55 years at a single site in Boston, USA, between 29 July and 7 August 2020. Ad26.COV2.S consisted of a replication-incompetent adenovirus type 26 vector by which a prefusion-stabilized SARS-CoV-2 spike protein from the original Wuhan strain was expressed. V and J lose 3 bases and 1 base, and a span of 12 bases separates them. Based on the germline V gene, the CDR1 and CDR2 sequences are KGHSH and LQKENI. The CDR3 runs 15 amino acids, cysteine and phenylalanine included. Left in the record is the CDR3 DNA by itself, 45 bases read in frame from the first base.

Comments on this clone: Which antigen it targets is not known. The input lacks base qualities; no much larger clone sits a single base away.

TCRbeta CDR3 regions were sequenced with the immunoSEQ Assay. After extraction, genomic DNA underwent amplification by bias-controlled multiplex PCR, followed by high-throughput sequencing. The paper's data handling went like this. To quantify the absolute abundance of every unique TCRbeta CDR3 region, sequences were collapsed and filtered. Usable DNA was measured by amplifying reference genes present in all nucleated cells, and TCRbeta template counts were normalized to that usable DNA to estimate T cell fraction. Repertoire TCRs were annotated as SARS-CoV-2-specific by exact matching of V gene, CDR3 amino acid sequence and J gene to a known reactive TCR set. The reference SARS-CoV-2 TCR set was derived from MIRA and filtered for enrichment in COVID-19-positive ImmuneCODE repertoires, a step that removed public or cross-reactive TCRs. Using the MIRA antigens, annotated TCRs were further analysed by specific ORF or by position within an ORF. Breadth was defined as annotated unique rearrangements over total unique productive rearrangements; depth was the summed frequency of those rearrangements. Group comparisons of TCR breadth used two-sided Wilcoxon rank-sum tests. The immuneACCESS repertoire file appears here via TCRdb, limited to in-frame rearrangements. These files lack a portion of the clones; in checked studies, under half of the deficit traces to unresolved V genes, and the cause of the others is not known. That table gives V, J and clone size, and the DNA gave D and trimming. The table for this sample lists 400,000 to 450,000 clones; about nine tenths of them were counted only once. Jointly, the top ten make up more than 3.5% of the sample.

Paper-wide results and their limitations: The study was not powered for comparison of responses between vaccine doses or regimens. After vaccination, spike-specific CD8+ and CD4+ T cell responses were reported to show substantial breadth. It was noted by the authors that total T cell responses may have been underestimated by the TCR breadth and depth analyses. Ad26.COV2.S recipients had higher spike-specific TCR breadth than placebo recipients (P = 0.0014). Non-spike TCR breadth was comparable between vaccine and placebo recipients, consistent with the vaccine containing only spike.

The receptor chain draws on TRBV18 and TRBJ2-5; the D assignment is uncertain and may be TRBD1 or TRBD2, with 5 bases supporting each. Sequences were derived from peripheral blood, sampled in a trial of Ad26.COV2.S vaccine versus placebo. The receptor comes from a person aged 18-60 years who received the Ad26.COV2.S COVID-19 vaccine or a placebo. The CDR3 has the sequence CASSPLGAIQETQYF. Here is the DNA: TGTGCCAGCTCACCTCTCGGGGCCATCCAAGAGACCCAGTACTTC.